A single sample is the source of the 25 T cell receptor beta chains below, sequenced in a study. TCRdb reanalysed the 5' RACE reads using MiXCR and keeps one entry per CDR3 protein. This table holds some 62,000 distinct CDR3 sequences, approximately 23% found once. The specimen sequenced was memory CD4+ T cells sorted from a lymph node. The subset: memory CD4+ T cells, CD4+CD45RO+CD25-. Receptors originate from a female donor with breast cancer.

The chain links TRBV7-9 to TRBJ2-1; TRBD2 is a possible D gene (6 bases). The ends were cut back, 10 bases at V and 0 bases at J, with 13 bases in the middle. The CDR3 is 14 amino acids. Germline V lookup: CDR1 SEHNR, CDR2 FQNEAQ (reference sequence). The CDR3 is CAISGESSYNEQFF. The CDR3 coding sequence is TGTGCCATCTCGGGGGAGAGCTCCTACAATGAGCAGTTCTTC.

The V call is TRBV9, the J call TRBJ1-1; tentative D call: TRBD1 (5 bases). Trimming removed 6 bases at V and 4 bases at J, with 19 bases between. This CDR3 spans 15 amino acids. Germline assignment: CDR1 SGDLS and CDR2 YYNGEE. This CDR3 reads CASNEGSAWGTEAFF. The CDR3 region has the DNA TGTGCCAGCAACGAGGGGTCGGCGTGGGGCACTGAAGCTTTCTTT.

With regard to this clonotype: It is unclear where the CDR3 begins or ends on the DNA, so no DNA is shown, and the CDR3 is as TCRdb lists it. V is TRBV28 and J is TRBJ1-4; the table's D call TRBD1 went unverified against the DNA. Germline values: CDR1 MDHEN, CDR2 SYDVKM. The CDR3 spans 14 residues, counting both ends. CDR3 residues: CASTSFGPGEKLFF.

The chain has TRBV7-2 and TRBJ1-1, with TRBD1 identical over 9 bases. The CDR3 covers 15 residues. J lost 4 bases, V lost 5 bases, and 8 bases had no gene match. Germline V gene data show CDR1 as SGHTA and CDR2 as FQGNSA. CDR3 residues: CASSPGTGRGTEAFF. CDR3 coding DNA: TGTGCCAGCAGCCCGGGGACAGGGAGGGGCACTGAAGCTTTCTTT.

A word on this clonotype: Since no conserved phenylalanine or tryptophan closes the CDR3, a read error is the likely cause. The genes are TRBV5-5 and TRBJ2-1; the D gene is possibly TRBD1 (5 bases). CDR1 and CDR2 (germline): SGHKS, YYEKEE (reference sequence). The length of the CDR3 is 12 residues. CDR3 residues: CASSPQGNEQFS. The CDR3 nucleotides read TGCGCCAGCAGCCCGCAGGGAAATGAGCAGTTCTCC.

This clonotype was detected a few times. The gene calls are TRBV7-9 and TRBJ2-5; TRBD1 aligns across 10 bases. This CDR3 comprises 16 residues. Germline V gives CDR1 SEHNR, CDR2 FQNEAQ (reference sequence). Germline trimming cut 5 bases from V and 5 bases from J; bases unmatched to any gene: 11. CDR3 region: CASSRSDRGLEETQYF. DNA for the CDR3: TGTGCCAGCAGCCGGAGTGACAGGGGGCTGGAGGAGACCCAGTACTTC.

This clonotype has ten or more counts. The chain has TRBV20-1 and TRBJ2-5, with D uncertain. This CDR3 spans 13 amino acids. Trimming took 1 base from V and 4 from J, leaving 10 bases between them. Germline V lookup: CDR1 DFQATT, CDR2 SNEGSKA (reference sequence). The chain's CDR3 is CSARGDPGETQYF. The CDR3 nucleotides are TGCAGTGCTAGAGGGGATCCGGGAGAGACCCAGTACTTC.

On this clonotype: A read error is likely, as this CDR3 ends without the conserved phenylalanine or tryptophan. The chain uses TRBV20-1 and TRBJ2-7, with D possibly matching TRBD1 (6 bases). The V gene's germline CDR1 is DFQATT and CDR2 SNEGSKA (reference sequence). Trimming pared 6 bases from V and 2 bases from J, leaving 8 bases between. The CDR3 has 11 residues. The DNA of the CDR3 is TGCAGTGCAACAGGGCCCTACGAGCAGTACTCC. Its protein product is CSATGPYEQYS.

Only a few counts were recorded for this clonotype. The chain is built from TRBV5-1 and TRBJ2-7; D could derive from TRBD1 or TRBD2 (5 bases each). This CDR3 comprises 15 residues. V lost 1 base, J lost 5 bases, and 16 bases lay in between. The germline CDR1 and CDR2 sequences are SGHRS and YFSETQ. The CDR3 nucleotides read TGCGCCAGCAGCTTGAGGGGAGTAGAGGGTAACGAGCAGTACTTC. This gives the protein CASSLRGVEGNEQYF. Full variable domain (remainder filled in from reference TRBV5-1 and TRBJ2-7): KAGVTQTPRYLIKTRGQQVTLSCSPISGHRSVSWYQQTPGQGLQFLFEYFSETQRNKGNFPGRFSGRQFSNSRSEMNVSTLELGDSALYLCASSLRGVEGNEQYFGPGTRLTVT.

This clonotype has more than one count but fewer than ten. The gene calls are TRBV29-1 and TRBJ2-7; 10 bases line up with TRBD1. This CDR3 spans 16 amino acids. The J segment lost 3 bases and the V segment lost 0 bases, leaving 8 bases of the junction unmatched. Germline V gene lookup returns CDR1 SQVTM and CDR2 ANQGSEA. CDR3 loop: CSVEDWIGTGDYEQYF. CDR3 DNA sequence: TGCAGCGTTGAAGATTGGATCGGGACAGGGGACTACGAGCAGTACTTC.

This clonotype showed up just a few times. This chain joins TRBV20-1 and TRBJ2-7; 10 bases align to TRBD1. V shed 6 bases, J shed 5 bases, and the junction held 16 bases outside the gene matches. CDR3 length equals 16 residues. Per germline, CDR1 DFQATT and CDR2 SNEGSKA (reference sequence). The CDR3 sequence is CSALPITGTGDDEQYF. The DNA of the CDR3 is TGCAGTGCCCTACCCATAACCGGGACAGGGGACGACGAGCAGTACTTC.

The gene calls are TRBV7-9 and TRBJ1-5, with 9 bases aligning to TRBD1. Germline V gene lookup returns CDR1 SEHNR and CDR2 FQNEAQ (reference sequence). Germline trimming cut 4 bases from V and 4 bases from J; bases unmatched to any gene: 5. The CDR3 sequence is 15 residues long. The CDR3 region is CASSSSGQGNQPQHF. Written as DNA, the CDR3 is TGTGCCAGCAGCTCCTCGGGACAGGGTAATCAGCCCCAGCATTTT.

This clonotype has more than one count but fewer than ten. The CDR3 reads CASSQARGDTEAFF. DNA of the CDR3: TGTGCCAGCAGCCAGGCCAGGGGGGACACTGAAGCTTTCTTT. The genes are TRBV4-2 and TRBJ1-1; 7 positions agree with TRBD1. This CDR3 comprises 14 residues. With V trimmed by 3 bases and J by 3 bases, 4 bases remained unmatched. Per the germline V gene, CDR1 is LGHNA and CDR2 is YNFKEQ.

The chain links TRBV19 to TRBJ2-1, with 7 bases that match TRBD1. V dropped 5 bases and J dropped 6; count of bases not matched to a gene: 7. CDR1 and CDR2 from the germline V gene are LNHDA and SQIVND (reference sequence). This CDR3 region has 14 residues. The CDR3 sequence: CASSQGQAGNEQFF. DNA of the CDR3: TGTGCCAGTAGTCAAGGACAGGCGGGCAATGAGCAGTTCTTC.

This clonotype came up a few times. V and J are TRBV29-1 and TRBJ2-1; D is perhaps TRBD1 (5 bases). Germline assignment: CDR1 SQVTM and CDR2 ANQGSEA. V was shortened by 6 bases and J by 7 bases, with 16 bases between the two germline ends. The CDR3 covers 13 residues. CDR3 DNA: TGCAGCGTGGTTCCCCAGGCAGGGAATGAGCAGTTCTTC. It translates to CSVVPQAGNEQFF.

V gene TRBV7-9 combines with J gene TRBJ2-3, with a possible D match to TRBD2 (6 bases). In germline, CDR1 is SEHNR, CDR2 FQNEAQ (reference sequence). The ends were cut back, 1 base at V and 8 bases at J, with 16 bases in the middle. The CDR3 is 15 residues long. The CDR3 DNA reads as TGTGCCAGCAGCTTAGTCATCGCGGGGAGAGGTACGCAGTATTTT. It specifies CASSLVIAGRGTQYF.

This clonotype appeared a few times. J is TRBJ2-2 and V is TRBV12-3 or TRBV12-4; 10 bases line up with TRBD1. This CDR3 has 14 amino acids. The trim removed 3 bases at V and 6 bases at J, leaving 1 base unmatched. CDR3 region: CASSLGTGAGELFF. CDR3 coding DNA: TGTGCCAGCAGTTTGGGGACAGGGGCCGGGGAGCTGTTTTTT.

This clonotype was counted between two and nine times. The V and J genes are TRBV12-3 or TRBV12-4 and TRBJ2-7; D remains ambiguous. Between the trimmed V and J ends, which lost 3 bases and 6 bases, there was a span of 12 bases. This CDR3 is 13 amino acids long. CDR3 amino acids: CASSLNPETEQYF. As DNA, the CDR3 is TGTGCCAGCAGTTTGAATCCAGAAACCGAGCAGTACTTC.

In DNA form, the CDR3 reads TGTGCCAGCAACTTCCTTCGGGATGAGCAGTTCTTC. Its translation: CASNFLRDEQFF. J is TRBJ2-1 and V is TRBV7-9; D is unresolved. V lost 7 bases, J lost 8 bases, and 12 bases lay in between. The CDR3 has 12 amino acids. The germline CDR1 and CDR2 sequences are SEHNR and FQNEAQ (reference sequence).

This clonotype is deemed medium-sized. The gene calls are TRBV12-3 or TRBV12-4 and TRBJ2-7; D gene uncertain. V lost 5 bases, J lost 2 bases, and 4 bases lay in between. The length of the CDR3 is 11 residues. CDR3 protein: CASSATYEQYF. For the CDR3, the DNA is TGTGCCAGCAGTGCGACCTACGAGCAGTACTTC.

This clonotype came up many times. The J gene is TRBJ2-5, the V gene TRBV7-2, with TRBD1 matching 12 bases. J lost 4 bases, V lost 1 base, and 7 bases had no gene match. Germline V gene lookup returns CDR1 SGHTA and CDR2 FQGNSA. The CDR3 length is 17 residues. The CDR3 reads CASSLGSGTGGRETQYF. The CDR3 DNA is TGTGCCAGCAGCTTAGGCTCCGGGACAGGGGGCAGAGAGACCCAGTACTTC.

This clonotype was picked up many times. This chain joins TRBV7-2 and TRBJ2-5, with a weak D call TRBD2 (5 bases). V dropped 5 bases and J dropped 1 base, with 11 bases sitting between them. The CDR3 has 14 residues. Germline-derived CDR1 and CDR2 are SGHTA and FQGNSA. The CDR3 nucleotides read TGTGCCAGCAGCCCTTCAGCGGCCCAAGAGACCCAGTACTTC. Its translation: CASSPSAAQETQYF.

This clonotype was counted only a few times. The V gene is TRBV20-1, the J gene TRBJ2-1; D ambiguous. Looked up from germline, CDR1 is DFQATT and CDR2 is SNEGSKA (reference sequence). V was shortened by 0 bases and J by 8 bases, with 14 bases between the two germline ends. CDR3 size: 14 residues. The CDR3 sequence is CSAREIGSRDEQFF. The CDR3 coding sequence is TGCAGTGCTAGAGAGATTGGTAGCAGAGATGAGCAGTTCTTC.

CDR3 in DNA: TGCGCCAGCAGCGTGTTTCGGACAGGGGAAGAGACCCAGTACTTC. Its translation: CASSVFRTGEETQYF. This chain connects TRBV5-1 to TRBJ2-5; TRBD1 agrees at 9 bases. The CDR3 covers 15 residues. The V gene's germline CDR1 is SGHRS and CDR2 YFSETQ. J lost 3 bases, V lost 4 bases, and 7 bases had no gene match.

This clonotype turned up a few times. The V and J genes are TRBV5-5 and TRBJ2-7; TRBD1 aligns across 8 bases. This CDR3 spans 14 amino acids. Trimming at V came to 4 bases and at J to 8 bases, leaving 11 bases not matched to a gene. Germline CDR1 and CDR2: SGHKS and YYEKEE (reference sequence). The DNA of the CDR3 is TGTGCCAGCAGCCTTTTGGACAGGGAGGTACAGCAGTACTTC. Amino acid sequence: CASSLLDREVQQYF.